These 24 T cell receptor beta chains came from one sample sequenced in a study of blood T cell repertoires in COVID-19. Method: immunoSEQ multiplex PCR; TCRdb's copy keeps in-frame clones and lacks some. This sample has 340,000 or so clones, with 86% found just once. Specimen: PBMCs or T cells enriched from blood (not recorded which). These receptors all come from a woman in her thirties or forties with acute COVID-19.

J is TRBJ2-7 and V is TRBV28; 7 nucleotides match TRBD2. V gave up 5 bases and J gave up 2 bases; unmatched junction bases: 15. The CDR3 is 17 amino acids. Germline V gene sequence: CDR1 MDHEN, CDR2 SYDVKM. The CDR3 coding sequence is TGTGCCAGCAGTCCTTGGACTAGTCGGGATCGCACCTACGAGCAGTACTTC. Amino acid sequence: CASSPWTSRDRTYEQYF.

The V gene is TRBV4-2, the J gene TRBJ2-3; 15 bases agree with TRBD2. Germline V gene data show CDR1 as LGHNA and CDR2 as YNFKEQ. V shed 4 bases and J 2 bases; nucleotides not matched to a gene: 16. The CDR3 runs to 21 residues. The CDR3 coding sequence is TGTGCCAGCAGCCGTAAAAGGGCCGGGACTAGCGGGGGGCGCGTCACAGATACGCAGTATTTT. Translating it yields CASSRKRAGTSGGRVTDTQYF.

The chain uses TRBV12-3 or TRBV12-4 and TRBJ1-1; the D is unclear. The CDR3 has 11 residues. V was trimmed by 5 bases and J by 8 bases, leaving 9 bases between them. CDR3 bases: TGTGCCAGCAGTCCTTACAAGGAAGCTTTCTTT. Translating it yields CASSPYKEAFF.

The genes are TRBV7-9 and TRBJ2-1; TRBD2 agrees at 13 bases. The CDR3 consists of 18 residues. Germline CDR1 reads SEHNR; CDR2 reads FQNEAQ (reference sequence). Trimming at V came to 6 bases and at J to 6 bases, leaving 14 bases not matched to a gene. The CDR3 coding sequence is TGTGCCAGCAGTTGGAGGGACCCGGGACTAGCGGGGATCAATGAGCAGTTCTTC. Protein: CASSWRDPGLAGINEQFF.

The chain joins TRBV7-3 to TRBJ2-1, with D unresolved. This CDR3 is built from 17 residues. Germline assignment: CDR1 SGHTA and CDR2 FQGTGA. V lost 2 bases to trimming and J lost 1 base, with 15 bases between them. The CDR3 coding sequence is TGTGCCAGCAGCTTAGCCCCAACCCGGGTTTCCTACAATGAGCAGTTCTTC. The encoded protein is CASSLAPTRVSYNEQFF. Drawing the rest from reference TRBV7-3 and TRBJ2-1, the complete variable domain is GAGVSQTPSNKVTEKGKYVELRCDPISGHTALYWYRQSLGQGPEFLIYFQGTGAADDSGLPNDRFFAVRPEGSVSTLKIQRTERGDSAVYLCASSLAPTRVSYNEQFFGPGTRLTVL.

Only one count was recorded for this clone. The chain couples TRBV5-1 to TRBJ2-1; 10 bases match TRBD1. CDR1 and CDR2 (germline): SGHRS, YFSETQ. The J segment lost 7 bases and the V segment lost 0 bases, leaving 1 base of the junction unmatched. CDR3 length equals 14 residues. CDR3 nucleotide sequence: TGCGCCAGCAGCTTGGGGACAGGGGGTAATGAGCAGTTCTTC. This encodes CASSLGTGGNEQFF.

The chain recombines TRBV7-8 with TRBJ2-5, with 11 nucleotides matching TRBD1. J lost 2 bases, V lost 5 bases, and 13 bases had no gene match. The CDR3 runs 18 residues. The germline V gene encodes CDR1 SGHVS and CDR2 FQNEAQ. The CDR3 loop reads CASSEHHRDRGRQETQYF. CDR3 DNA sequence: TGTGCCAGCAGCGAGCACCACCGGGACAGGGGGAGACAAGAGACCCAGTACTTC.

Written as DNA, the CDR3 is TGTGCCAGCAGCCCCACAGGGGCTAATCAGCCCCAGCATTTT. This sequence encodes CASSPTGANQPQHF. The chain is built from TRBV5-6 and TRBJ1-5; 7 bases map to TRBD1. The CDR3 is 14 residues long. Germline V gene data show CDR1 as SGHDT and CDR2 as YYEEEE. With 4 bases clipped from V and 4 bases from J, the junction kept 5 bases outside the gene matches.

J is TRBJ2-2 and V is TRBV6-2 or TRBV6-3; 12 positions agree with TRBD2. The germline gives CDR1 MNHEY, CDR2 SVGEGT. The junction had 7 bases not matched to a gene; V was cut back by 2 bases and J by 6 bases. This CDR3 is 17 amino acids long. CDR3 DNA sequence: TGTGCCAGCAGTTACCCTCGACTAGCGGGAGCTCCCGGGGAGCTGTTTTTT. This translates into CASSYPRLAGAPGELFF.

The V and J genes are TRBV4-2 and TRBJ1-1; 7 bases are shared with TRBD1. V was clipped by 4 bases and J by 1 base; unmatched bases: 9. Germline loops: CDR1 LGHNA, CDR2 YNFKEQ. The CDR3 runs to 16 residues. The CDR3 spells CASSPSRQGRNTEAFF. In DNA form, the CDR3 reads TGTGCCAGCAGCCCCTCGCGACAGGGTCGGAACACTGAAGCTTTCTTT.

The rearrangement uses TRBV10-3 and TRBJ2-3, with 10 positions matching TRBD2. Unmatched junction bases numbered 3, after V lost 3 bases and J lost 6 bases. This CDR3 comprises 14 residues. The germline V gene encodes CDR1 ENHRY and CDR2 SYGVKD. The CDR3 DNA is TGTGCCATCAGTGAAGCTAGCGGGAGCGATACGCAGTATTTT. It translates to CAISEASGSDTQYF.

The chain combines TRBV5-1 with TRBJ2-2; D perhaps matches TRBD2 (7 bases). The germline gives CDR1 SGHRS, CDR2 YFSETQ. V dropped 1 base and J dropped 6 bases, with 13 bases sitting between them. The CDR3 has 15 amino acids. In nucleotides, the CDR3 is TGCGCCAGCAGCTTGTCACAGGGAGGGGCCGGGGAGCTGTTTTTT. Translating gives CASSLSQGGAGELFF.

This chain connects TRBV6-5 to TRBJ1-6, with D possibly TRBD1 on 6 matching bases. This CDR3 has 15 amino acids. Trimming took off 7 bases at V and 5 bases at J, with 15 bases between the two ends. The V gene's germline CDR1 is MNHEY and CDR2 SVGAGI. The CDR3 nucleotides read TGTGCCAGCATTCGGCAGGGACACGATAATTCACCCCTCCACTTT. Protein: CASIRQGHDNSPLHF.

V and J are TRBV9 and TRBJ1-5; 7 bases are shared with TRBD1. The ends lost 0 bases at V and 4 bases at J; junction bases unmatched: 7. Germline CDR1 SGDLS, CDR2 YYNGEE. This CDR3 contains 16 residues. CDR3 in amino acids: CASSVGGGAGNQPQHF. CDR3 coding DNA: TGTGCCAGCAGCGTAGGAGGGGGCGCGGGGAATCAGCCCCAGCATTTT.

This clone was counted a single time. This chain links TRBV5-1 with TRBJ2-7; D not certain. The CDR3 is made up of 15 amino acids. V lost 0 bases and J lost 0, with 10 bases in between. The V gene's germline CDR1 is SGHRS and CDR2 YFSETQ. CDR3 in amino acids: CASSLVSESSYEQYF. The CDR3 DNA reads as TGCGCCAGCAGCTTGGTATCCGAGAGCTCCTACGAGCAGTACTTC.

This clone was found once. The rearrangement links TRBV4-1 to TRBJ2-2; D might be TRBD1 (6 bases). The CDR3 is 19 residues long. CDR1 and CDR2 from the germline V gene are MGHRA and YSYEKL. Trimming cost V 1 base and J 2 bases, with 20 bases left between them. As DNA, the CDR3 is TGCGCCAGCAGCCAAGGGGAAGGGCAGGGGCCCTTTAACACCGGGGAGCTGTTTTTT. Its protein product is CASSQGEGQGPFNTGELFF.

CDR3 residues: CASALRQGTYEQYF. In DNA, the CDR3 is TGTGCCAGCGCACTCAGACAGGGGACCTACGAGCAGTACTTC. V and J are TRBV27 and TRBJ2-7; 8 bases align to TRBD1. V lost 8 bases, J lost 2 bases, and 8 bases stayed unmatched. Germline V lookup: CDR1 MNHEY, CDR2 SMNVEV (reference sequence). This CDR3 is 14 amino acids long.

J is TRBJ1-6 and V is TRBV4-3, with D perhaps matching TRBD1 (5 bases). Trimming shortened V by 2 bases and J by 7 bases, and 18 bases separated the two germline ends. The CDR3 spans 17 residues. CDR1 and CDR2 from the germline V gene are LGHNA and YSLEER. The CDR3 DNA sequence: TGCGCCAGCAGCCAATTCCCTGGGGGGGGAAGCAATTCACCCCTCCACTTT. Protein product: CASSQFPGGGSNSPLHF.

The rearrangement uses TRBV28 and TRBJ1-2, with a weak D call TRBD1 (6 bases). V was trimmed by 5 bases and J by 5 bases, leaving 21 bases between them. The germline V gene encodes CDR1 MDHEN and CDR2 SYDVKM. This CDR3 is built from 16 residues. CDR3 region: CASSPPGQRKRYGYTF. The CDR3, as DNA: TGTGCCAGCAGTCCCCCCGGACAGAGAAAGAGGTATGGCTACACCTTC.

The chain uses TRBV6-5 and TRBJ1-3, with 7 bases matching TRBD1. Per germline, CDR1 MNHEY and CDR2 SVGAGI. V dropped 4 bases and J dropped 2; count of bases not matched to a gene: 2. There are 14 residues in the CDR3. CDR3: CASSSQGPGNTIYF. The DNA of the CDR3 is TGTGCCAGCAGTTCACAGGGGCCTGGAAACACCATATATTTT.

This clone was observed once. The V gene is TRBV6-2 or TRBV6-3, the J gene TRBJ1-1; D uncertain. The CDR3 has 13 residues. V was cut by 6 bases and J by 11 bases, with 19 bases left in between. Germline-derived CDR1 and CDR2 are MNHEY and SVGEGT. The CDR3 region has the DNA TGTGCCAGCAGCCCAGATGTCCCGACAACGGCTTTCTTT. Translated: CASSPDVPTTAFF.

The CDR3 sequence: CASTLPHRGVNNEQFF. The DNA for the CDR3 is TGTGCCAGCACCCTACCCCACAGGGGGGTCAACAATGAGCAGTTCTTC. The V gene is TRBV11-2, the J gene TRBJ2-1, with 8 bases matching TRBD1. Germline CDR1 SGHAT, CDR2 FQNNGV. There are 16 residues in the CDR3. The junction had 13 bases not matched to a gene; V was cut back by 7 bases and J by 5 bases.

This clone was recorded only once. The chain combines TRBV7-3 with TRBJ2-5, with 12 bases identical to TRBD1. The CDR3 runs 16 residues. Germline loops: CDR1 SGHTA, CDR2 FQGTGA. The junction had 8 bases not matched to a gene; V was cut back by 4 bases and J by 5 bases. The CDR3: CASSSDRDRGLETQYF. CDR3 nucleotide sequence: TGTGCCAGCAGCTCTGACCGGGACAGGGGGCTCGAGACCCAGTACTTC.

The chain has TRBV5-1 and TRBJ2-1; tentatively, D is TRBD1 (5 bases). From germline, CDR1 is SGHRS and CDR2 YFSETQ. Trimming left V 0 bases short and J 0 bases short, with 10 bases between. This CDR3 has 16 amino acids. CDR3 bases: TGCGCCAGCAGCTTGGCTCAGGGCGCCTCCTACAATGAGCAGTTCTTC. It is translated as CASSLAQGASYNEQFF.